The clone carrying this TCR beta chain was picked up a small number of times. TCRdb ran MiXCR on the 5' RACE reads and lists one entry per CDR3 protein. The sample contains about 200,000 distinct CDR3 sequences, over 7.5% of which appear only once. The sample is drawn from a study of T-cell memory formation after mild COVID-19. Study at large: Across donors, TCR clusters were largely donor specific.

Per the germline V gene, CDR1 is SGDLS and CDR2 is YYNGEE. The CDR3 is 14 residues long. J gave up 5 bases and V 2 bases, and 5 bases lay outside the gene matches. The sample consisted of PBMCs or a T cell subset sorted from them (not recorded which). The TCR was taken from a man between 18 and 29 years old who had mild COVID-19 (a few samples of this study predate the infection). Cell type and time point are not known. The chain combines TRBV9 with TRBJ1-1; TRBD1 matches 8 bases. The CDR3 reads CASSVDRGDTEAFF. The CDR3, as DNA: TGTGCCAGCAGCGTTGACAGGGGCGATACTGAAGCTTTCTTT.